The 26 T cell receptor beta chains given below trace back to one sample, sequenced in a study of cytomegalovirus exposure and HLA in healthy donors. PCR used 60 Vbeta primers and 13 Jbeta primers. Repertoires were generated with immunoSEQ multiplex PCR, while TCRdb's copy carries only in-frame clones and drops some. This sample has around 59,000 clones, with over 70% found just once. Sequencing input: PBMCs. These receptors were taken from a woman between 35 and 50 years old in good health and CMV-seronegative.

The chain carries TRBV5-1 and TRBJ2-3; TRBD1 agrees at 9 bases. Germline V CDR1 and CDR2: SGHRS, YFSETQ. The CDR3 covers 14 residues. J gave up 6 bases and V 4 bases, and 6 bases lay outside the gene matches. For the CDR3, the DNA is TGCGCCAGCAGCACCGGACAGGGGAAGGATACGCAGTATTTT. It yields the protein CASSTGQGKDTQYF. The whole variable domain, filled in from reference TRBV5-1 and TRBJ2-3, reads KAGVTQTPRYLIKTRGQQVTLSCSPISGHRSVSWYQQTPGQGLQFLFEYFSETQRNKGNFPGRFSGRQFSNSRSEMNVSTLELGDSALYLCASSTGQGKDTQYFGPGTRLTVL.

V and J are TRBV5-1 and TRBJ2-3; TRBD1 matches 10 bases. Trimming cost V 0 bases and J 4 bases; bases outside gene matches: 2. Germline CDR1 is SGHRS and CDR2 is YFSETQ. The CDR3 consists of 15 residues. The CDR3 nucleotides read TGCGCCAGCAGCTTGGGGGGGACAGGGGCAGATACGCAGTATTTT. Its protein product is CASSLGGTGADTQYF. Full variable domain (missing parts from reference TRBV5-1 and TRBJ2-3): KAGVTQTPRYLIKTRGQQVTLSCSPISGHRSVSWYQQTPGQGLQFLFEYFSETQRNKGNFPGRFSGRQFSNSRSEMNVSTLELGDSALYLCASSLGGTGADTQYFGPGTRLTVL.

The CDR3 loop is CATQGGLENQPQHF. CDR3 coding DNA: TGTGCCACCCAGGGGGGTTTGGAGAATCAGCCCCAGCATTTT. The gene calls are TRBV6-1 and TRBJ1-5, with 7 nucleotides matching TRBD1. The CDR3 spans 14 residues. V trimming: 10 bases; J trimming: 4 bases; junction bases outside the gene matches: 10. Germline V gene lookup returns CDR1 MNHNS and CDR2 SASEGT.

The chain's CDR3 is CASSFFSSWAGGTYGYTF. CDR3 sequence (DNA): TGTGCCAGCAGCTTCTTTTCGAGCTGGGCAGGGGGGACTTATGGCTACACCTTC. The V and J genes are TRBV13 and TRBJ1-2; 7 nucleotides line up with TRBD1. V was pared by 3 bases and J by 5 bases, with 18 bases of the junction left unmatched. Germline loops: CDR1 PRHDT, CDR2 FYEKMQ (reference sequence). The CDR3 has 18 amino acids.

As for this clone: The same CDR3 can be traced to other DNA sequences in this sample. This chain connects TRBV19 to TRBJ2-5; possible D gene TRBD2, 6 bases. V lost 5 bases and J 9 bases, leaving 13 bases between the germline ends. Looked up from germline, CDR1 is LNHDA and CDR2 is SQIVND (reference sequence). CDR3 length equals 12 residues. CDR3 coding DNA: TGTGCCAGTAGTTGGGGGGACGGAGCCCAGTACTTC. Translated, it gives CASSWGDGAQYF.

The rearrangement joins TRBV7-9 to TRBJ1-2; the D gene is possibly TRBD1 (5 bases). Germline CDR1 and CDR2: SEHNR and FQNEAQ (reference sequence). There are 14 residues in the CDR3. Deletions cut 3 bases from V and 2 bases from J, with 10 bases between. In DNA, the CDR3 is TGTGCCAGCAGCTTCGGGACTGTCAACTATGGCTACACCTTC. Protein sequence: CASSFGTVNYGYTF.

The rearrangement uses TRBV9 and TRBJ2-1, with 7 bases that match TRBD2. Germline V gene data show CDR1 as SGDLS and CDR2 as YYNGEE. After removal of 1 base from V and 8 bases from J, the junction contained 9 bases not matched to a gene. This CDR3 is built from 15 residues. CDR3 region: CASSVLAAMGDEQFF. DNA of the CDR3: TGTGCCAGCAGCGTACTAGCGGCCATGGGGGATGAGCAGTTCTTC. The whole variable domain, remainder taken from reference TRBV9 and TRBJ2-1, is DSGVTQTPKHLITATGQRVTLRCSPRSGDLSVYWYQQSLDQGLQFLIQYYNGEERAKGNILERFSAQQFPDLHSELNLSSLELGDSALYFCASSVLAAMGDEQFFGPGTRLTVL.

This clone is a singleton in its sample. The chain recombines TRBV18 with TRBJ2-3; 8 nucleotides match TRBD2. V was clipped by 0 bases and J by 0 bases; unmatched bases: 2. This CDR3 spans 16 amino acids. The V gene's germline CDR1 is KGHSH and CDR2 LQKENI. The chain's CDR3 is CASSPPLAGSTDTQYF. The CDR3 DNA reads TGTGCCAGCTCACCACCCTTAGCGGGAAGCACAGATACGCAGTATTTT.

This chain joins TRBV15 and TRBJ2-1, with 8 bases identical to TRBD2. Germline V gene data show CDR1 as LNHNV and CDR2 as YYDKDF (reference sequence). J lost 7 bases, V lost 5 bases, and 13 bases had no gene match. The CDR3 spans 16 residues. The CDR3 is CATSGMTSDPKNEQFF. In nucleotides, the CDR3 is TGTGCCACCAGCGGCATGACTAGCGACCCAAAAAATGAGCAGTTCTTC.

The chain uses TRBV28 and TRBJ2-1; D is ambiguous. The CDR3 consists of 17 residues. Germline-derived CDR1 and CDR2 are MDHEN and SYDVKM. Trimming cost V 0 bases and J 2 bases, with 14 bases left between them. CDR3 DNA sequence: TGTGCCAGCAGTTTATGGGGTTCGGGTGCCACCTACAATGAGCAGTTCTTC. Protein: CASSLWGSGATYNEQFF. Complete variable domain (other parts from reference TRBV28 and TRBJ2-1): DVKVTQSSRYLVKRTGEKVFLECVQDMDHENMFWYRQDPGLGLRLIYFSYDVKMKEKGDIPEGYSVSREKKERFSLILESASTNQTSMYLCASSLWGSGATYNEQFFGPGTRLTVL.

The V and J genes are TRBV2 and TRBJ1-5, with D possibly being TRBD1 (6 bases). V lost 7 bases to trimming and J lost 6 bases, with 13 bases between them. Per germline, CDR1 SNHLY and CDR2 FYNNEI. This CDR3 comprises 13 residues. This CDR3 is CASTPGDSQPQHF. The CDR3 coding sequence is TGTGCCAGCACCCCAGGGGATTCTCAGCCCCAGCATTTT.

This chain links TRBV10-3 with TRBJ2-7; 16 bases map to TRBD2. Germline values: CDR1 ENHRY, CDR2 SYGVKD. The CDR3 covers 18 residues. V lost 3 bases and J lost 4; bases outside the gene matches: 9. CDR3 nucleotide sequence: TGTGCCATCAGTGAAAACGTGGGGACTAGCGGGAGGGATTACGAGCAGTACTTC. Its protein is CAISENVGTSGRDYEQYF.

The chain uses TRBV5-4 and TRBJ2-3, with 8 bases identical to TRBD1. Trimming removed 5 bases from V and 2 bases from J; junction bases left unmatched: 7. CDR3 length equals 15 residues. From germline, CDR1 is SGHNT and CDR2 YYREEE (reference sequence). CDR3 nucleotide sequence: TGTGCCAGCAGTCGGGGACAGGATCTCACAGATACGCAGTATTTT. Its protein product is CASSRGQDLTDTQYF.

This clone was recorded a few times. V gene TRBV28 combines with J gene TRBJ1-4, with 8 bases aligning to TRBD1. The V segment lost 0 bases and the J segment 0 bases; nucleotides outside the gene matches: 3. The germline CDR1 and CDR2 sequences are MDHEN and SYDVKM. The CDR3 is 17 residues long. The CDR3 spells CASSLWGQAATNEKLFF. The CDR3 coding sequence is TGTGCCAGCAGTTTATGGGGACAGGCGGCAACTAATGAAAAACTGTTTTTT.

CDR3 protein: CASSQYLGAGAGNEQFF. CDR3 bases: TGCGCCAGCAGCCAGTACCTGGGAGCGGGAGCGGGCAATGAGCAGTTCTTC. The rearrangement joins TRBV4-1 to TRBJ2-1; TRBD2 matches 8 bases. Germline loops: CDR1 MGHRA, CDR2 YSYEKL. V lost 3 bases and J lost 6; bases outside the gene matches: 13. The CDR3 sequence is 17 residues long.

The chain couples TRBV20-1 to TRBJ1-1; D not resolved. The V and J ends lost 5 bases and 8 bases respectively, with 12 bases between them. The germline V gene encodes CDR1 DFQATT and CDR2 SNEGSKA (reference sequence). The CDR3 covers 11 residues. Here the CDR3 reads CSAYRRLEAFF. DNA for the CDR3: TGCAGTGCTTACAGACGGCTAGAAGCTTTCTTT.

The CDR3 loop is CASSRRGLAGANEQFF. DNA for the CDR3: TGTGCCAGCAGCCGCCGAGGACTAGCGGGAGCCAATGAGCAGTTCTTC. The gene calls are TRBV7-9 and TRBJ2-1; TRBD2 matches 13 bases. V lost 5 bases, J lost 6 bases, and 7 bases stayed unmatched. Germline V gene lookup returns CDR1 SEHNR and CDR2 FQNEAQ (reference sequence). This CDR3 is 16 amino acids long. The full variable domain, its missing parts supplied by reference TRBV7-9 and TRBJ2-1, is DTGVSQNPRHKITKRGQNVTFRCDPISEHNRLYWYRQTLGQGPEFLTYFQNEAQLEKSRLLSDRFSAERPKGSFSTLEIQRTEQGDSAMYLCASSRRGLAGANEQFFGPGTRLTVL.

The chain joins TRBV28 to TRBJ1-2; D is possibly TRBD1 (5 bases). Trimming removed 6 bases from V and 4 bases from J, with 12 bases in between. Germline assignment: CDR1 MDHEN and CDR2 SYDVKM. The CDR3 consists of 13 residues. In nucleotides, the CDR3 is TGTGCCAGCAGCCTAGACAGACCCTATGGCTACACCTTC. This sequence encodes CASSLDRPYGYTF.

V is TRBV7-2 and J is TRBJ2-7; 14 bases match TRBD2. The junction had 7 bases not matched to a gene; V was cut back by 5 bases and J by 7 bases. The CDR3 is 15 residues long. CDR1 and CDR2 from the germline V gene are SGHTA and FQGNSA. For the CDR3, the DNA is TGTGCCAGCAGCGTCGGGACTAGCGGGAGCCTGGAGCAGTACTTC. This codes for CASSVGTSGSLEQYF.

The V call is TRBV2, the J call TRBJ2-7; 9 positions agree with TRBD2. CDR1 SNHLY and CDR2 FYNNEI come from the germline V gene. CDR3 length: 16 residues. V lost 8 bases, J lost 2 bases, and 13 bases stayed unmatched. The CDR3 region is CASRPIRLAEAYEQYF. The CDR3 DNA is TGTGCCAGCCGCCCGATTAGACTAGCGGAAGCCTACGAGCAGTACTTC.

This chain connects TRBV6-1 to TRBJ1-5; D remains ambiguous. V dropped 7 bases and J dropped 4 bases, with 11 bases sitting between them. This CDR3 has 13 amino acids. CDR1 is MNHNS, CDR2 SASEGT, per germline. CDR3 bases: TGTGCCAGCATACTAGATTTGAATCAGCCCCAGCATTTT. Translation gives CASILDLNQPQHF.

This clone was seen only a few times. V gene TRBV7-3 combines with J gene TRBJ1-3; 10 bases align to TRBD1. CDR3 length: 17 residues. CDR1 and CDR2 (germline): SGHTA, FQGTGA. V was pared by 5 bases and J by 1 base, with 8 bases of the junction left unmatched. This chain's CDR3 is CASSPSGGQGSGNTIYF. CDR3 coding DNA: TGTGCCAGCAGCCCCTCAGGGGGACAGGGGTCTGGAAACACCATATATTTT.

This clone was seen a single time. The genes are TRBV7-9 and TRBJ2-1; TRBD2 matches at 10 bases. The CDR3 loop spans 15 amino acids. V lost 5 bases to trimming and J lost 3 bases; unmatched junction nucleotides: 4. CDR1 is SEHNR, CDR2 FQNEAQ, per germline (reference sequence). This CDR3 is CASSLLAGVYNEQFF. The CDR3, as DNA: TGTGCCAGCAGCCTCCTAGCGGGAGTCTACAATGAGCAGTTCTTC.

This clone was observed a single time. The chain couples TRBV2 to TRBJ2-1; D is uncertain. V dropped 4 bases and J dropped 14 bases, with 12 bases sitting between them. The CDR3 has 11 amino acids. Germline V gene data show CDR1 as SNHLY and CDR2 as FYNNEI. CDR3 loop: CASSVERLKFF. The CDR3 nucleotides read TGTGCCAGCAGTGTCGAGCGCCTCAAGTTCTTC.

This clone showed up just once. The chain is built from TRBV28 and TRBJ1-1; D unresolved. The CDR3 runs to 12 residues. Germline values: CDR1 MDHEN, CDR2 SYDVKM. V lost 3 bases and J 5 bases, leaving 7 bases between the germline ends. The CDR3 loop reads CASSFRGTEAFF. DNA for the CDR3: TGTGCCAGCAGTTTTCGCGGAACTGAAGCTTTCTTT.

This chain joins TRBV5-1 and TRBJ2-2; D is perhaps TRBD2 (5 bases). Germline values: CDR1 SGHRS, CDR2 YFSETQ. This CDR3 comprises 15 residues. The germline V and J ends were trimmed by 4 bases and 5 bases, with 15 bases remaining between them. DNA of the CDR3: TGCGCCAGCAGCCCTTTCGAGGGCCGGACCGGGGAGCTGTTTTTT. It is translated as CASSPFEGRTGELFF.